Presented here are 8 T cell receptor beta chains from one specimen sequenced in a study of a mutant IDH1 vaccine in newly diagnosed glioma. Sample time point: week 35, safety follow-up. Each vaccine dose was 300 ug of mutant IDH1 20-mer peptide, with topical imiquimod. These receptors have no known antigen. Clones were sequenced by immunoSEQ multiplex PCR, and TCRdb holds only the in-frame ones, with some missing. Found here are about 31,000 clones, over 65% of them singletons; the top ten hold 15% to 17%. The sequenced sample was PBMCs, obtained from a glioma patient whose treatment included an IDH1 peptide vaccine. The receptors stem from a man younger than 40 with glioma.

The table lists this clone with a count of one. This chain uses TRBV29-1 with TRBJ1-1; D possibly corresponds to TRBD1 (5 bases). With 6 bases removed from V and 1 base from J, the gap between germline ends came to 12 bases. The length of the CDR3 is 13 residues. The germline gives CDR1 SQVTM, CDR2 ANQGSEA. CDR3 coding DNA: TGCAGCGTAGCACCCCAGGGGAACACTGAAGCTTTCTTT. This gives the protein CSVAPQGNTEAFF. The full variable domain, completed using reference TRBV29-1 and TRBJ1-1, is SAVISQKPSRDICQRGTSLTIQCQVDSQVTMMFWYRQQPGQSLTLIATANQGSEATYESGFVIDKFPISRPNLTFSTLTVSNMSPEDSSIYLCSVAPQGNTEAFFGQGTRLTVV.

This chain joins TRBV7-9 and TRBJ1-1, with D unresolved. The germline V and J ends were trimmed by 5 bases and 4 bases, with 8 bases remaining between them. The CDR3 contains 12 residues. Germline loops: CDR1 SEHNR, CDR2 FQNEAQ (reference sequence). This CDR3 is CASSLDGTEAFF. The CDR3 DNA reads TGTGCCAGCAGCCTGGATGGCACTGAAGCTTTCTTT.

This clone has just one count. The chain combines TRBV2 with TRBJ1-3; D unclear. Looked up from germline, CDR1 is SNHLY and CDR2 is FYNNEI. This CDR3 has 13 amino acids. V was clipped by 8 bases and J by 1 base, with 9 bases between them. The CDR3 coding sequence is TGTGCCAGCCAGGCTTTTTCTGGAAACACCATATATTTT. Residues: CASQAFSGNTIYF.

Written as DNA, the CDR3 is TGTGCCTCTATCATAGCGGGAGGGCCCAGGGAGACCCAGTACTTC. It codes for CASIIAGGPRETQYF. J is TRBJ2-5 and V is TRBV30; TRBD2 aligns across 11 bases. This CDR3 region has 15 residues. Germline assignment: CDR1 GTSNPN and CDR2 SVGIG (reference sequence). V lost 7 bases and J lost 5; bases outside the gene matches: 12.

The chain couples TRBV30 to TRBJ2-7, with unresolved D. The CDR3 consists of 13 residues. Germline CDR1 GTSNPN, CDR2 SVGIG (reference sequence). V shed 8 bases and J shed 5 bases, with 19 bases lying between them. The DNA for the CDR3 is TGTGCCGGAACCCGGATCACGAACCACGAGCAGTACTTC. It translates to CAGTRITNHEQYF.

The genes are TRBV9 and TRBJ1-5; a weak D match, TRBD1 (5 bases). The V gene lost 0 bases and the J gene lost 2 bases, with 9 bases spanning the gap. The CDR3 has 15 amino acids. CDR1 and CDR2 (germline): SGDLS, YYNGEE. The CDR3 reads CASSVDGDGNQPQHF. CDR3 DNA: TGTGCCAGCAGCGTAGATGGGGACGGCAATCAGCCCCAGCATTTT. The full variable domain, completed using reference TRBV9 and TRBJ1-5, is DSGVTQTPKHLITATGQRVTLRCSPRSGDLSVYWYQQSLDQGLQFLIQYYNGEERAKGNILERFSAQQFPDLHSELNLSSLELGDSALYFCASSVDGDGNQPQHFGDGTRLSIL.

V usage is TRBV7-9 and J usage is TRBJ2-3, with 7 nucleotides matching TRBD2. The CDR3 has 16 amino acids. Trimming took 1 base from V and 2 from J; bases not matched to a gene: 6. Germline V gene data show CDR1 as SEHNR and CDR2 as FQNEAQ (reference sequence). CDR3 DNA: TGTGCCAGCAGCTTAGGGCTAGCGGAGATCACAGATACGCAGTATTTT. Its translation: CASSLGLAEITDTQYF.

This chain uses TRBV28 with TRBJ1-1; D remains ambiguous. V lost 2 bases and J 1 base, leaving 2 bases between the germline ends. CDR3 length: 12 residues. Germline lookup yields CDR1 MDHEN and CDR2 SYDVKM. The CDR3 nucleotides read TGTGCCAGCAGTTTAAAGAACACTGAAGCTTTCTTT. Amino acids: CASSLKNTEAFF.